The clone carrying this T cell receptor beta chain was seen a single time. This entry comes from a study of T cell changes during pregnancy in multiple sclerosis. This CDR3 has 15 amino acids. The V end was cut by 1 base, the J end by 5 bases, with 12 bases between. The germline V gene has CDR1 SGHTA and CDR2 FQGNSA. Clones were sequenced by immunoSEQ multiplex PCR, and TCRdb holds only the in-frame ones, with some missing. Of 70,000 to 85,000 clones in the sample, 90% to 95% were seen once. The chain has TRBV7-2 and TRBJ2-1; possible D gene TRBD2, 6 bases. The TCR comes from a female donor with multiple sclerosis, enrolled in a pregnancy study. Sequencing was performed on peripheral blood, taken before pregnancy. CDR3 region: CASSLGGRTNNEQFF. CDR3 nucleotide sequence: TGTGCCAGCAGCTTAGGGGGGAGGACGAACAATGAGCAGTTCTTC.